Detailed here is one T cell receptor beta chain. Its specificity is unknown. Whenever a sample was processed, at least 6 million PBMCs were isolated. These data belong to a study of blood T cells in healthy people across ages. It was with a sample-barcoded 5' primer and a J-beta primer mix that a second PCR of about 7 to 12 cycles was run. One entry per CDR3 protein, called by TCRdb with MiXCR from the 5' RACE reads. This table holds 1.5 million to 2 million distinct CDR3 sequences, about 32% found once. Trimming pared 5 bases from V and 2 bases from J, leaving 16 bases between. The CDR3 extends over 15 amino acids. The V gene's germline CDR1 is SGHVS and CDR2 FNYEAQ. Study-level results: Estimates of diversity drawn from one million T cells were considered underestimates.

Input material: blood. This clonotype originated in a young woman in good health. The gene calls are TRBV7-6 and TRBJ2-7; D remains ambiguous. DNA for the CDR3: TGTGCCAGCAGCCCACCTCCCCGACCCCCCTACGAGCAGTACTTC. It specifies CASSPPPRPPYEQYF. Based on the CDR3 plus reference TRBV7-6 and TRBJ2-7, the full variable domain is GAGVSQSPRYKVTKRGQDVALRCDPISGHVSLYWYRQALGQGPEFLTYFNYEAQQDKSGLPNDRFSAERPEGSISTLTIQRTEQRDSAMYRCASSPPPRPPYEQYFGPGTRLTVT.